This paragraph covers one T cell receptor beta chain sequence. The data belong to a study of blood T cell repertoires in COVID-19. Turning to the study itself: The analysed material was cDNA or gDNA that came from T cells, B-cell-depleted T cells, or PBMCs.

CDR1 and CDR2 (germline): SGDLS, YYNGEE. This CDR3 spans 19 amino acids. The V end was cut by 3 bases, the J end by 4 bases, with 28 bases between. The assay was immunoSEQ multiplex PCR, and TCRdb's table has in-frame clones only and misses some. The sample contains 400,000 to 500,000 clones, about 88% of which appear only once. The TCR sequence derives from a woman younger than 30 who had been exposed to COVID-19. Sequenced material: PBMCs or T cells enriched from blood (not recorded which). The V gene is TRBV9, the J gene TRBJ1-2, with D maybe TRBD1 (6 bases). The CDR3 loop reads CASSAQLRTVGSVGYGYTF. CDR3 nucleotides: TGTGCCAGCAGCGCCCAATTACGGACAGTGGGGTCCGTAGGCTATGGCTACACCTTC.